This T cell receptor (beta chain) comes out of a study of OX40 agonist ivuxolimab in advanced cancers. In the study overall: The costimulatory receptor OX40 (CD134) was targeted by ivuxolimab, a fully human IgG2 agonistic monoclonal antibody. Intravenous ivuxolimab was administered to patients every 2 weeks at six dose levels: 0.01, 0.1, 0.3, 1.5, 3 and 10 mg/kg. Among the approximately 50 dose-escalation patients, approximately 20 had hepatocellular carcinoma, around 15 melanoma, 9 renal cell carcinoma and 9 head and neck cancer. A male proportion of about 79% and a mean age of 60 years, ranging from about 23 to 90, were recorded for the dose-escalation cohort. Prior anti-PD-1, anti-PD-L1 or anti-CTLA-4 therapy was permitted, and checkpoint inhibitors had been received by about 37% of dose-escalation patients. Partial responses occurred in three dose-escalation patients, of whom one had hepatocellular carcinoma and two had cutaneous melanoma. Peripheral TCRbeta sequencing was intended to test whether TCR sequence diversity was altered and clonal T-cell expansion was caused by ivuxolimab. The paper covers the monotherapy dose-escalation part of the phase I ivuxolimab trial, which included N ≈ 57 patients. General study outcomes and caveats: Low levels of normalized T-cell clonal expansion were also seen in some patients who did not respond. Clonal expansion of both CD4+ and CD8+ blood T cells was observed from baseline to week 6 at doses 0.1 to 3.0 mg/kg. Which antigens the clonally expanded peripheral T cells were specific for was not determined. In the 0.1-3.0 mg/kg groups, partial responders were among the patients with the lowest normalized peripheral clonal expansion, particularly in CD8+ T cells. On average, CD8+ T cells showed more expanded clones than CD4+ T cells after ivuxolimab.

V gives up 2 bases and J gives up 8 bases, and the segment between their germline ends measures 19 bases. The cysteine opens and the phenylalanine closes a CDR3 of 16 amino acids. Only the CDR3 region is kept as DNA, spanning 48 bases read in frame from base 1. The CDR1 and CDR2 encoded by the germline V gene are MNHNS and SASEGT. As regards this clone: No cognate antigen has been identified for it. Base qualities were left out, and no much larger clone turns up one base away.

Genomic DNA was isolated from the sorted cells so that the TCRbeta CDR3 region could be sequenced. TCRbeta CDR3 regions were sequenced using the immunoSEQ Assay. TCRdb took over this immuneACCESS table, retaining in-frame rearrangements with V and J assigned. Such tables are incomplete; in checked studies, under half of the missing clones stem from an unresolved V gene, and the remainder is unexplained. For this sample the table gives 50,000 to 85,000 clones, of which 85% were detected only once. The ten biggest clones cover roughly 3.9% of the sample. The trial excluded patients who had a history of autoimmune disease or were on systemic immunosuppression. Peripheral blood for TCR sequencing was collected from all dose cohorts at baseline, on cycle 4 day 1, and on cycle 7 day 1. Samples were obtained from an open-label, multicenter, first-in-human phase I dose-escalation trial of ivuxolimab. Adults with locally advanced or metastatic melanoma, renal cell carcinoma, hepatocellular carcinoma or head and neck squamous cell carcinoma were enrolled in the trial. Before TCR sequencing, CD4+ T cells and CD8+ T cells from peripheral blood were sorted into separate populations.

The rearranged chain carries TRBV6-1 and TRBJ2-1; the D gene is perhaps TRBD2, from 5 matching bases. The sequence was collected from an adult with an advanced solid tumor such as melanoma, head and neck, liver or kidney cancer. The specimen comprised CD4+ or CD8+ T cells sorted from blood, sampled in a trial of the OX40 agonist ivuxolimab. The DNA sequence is TGTGCCAGCAGTGAATCGATTCTAGACCCGAGGGATGAGCAGTTCTTC. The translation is CASSESILDPRDEQFF.